The source of this TCR beta chain is a study of cytomegalovirus exposure and HLA in healthy donors (TCRdb year 2017). Regarding the study in general: According to a later analysis, one platform produced both the roughly 110 validation repertoires and the roughly 660 repertoires of the first cohort. The study aimed to test whether signatures of past pathogen exposure could be identified by cataloging public T cell receptors. In addition to the first cohort of 666 subjects, a separate validation cohort of under 150 different subjects was used. The study combined high-throughput TCR immunosequencing, statistical association of individual TCRs with disease status, and machine learning to predict cytomegalovirus infection status. On the study overall, not on this receptor specifically: The classifier was reported to diagnose cytomegalovirus status with high specificity and sensitivity in both the original and validation cohorts. Subsequent analysis determined that TCRs grouped into clusters in the first cohort also showed a tendency toward co-occurrence across the 120 or so validation repertoires, and approximately 94% of cluster scores exceeded 0. The study listed over 150 TCR beta chains as associated with cytomegalovirus. The validation cohort had no HLA typing available for a later analysis, so co-occurrence within that cohort was assessed over all 120 or so repertoires. Three of the identified cytomegalovirus-associated TCR beta chains were confirmed in vitro to be specific for cytomegalovirus antigens. It was suggested by the authors that the approach could potentially be generalized to other disease states and immunological phenotypes. Most TCR sequences were seen in very few donors, while some public TCRs were found in many individuals.

Libraries were built with the immunoSEQ multiplex PCR assay. As for the original processing: A statistical classification framework was developed to diagnose cytomegalovirus status using the catalog of TCR beta chain sequences. Held by TCRdb, this immuneACCESS table contains in-frame sequences only and omits some clones. Under half of the omission traces to an unresolved V gene where checked; the cause of the rest is unknown. V and J calls and clone size are given by that table; D and trimming were obtained from the DNA. The sample records some 170,000 clones, 84% of which are singletons. The ten top clones hold around 9.6% of the sample. From a lookup of the germline V gene, CDR1 and CDR2 are SNHLY and FYNNEI. Trimming at the junction amounts to 2 bases on V and 0 bases on J, and the germline ends lie 10 bases apart. Inclusive of the bounding cysteine and phenylalanine, the CDR3 is 16 residues long. CDR3 DNA only is kept here, 48 bases in frame from base 1.

Worth noting for this clone: The clone's antigen remains unknown. No base quality information exists; no much larger clone differs at one position.

The donors belonged to the validation cohort of roughly 120 subjects, which was separate from the approximately 700-subject first cohort. The chain uses TRBV2 and TRBJ1-4; the D gene is possibly TRBD1, with 5 bases matching. The clonotype was recovered from a man aged 25 to 40 in good health and CMV-seropositive. The sequenced sample was PBMCs. DNA sequence: TGTGCCAGCAGTGAACTGTGGGGGGCAACTAATGAAAAACTGTTTTTT. The encoded protein is CASSELWGATNEKLFF.